Detailed here is one T cell receptor beta chain. This entry is derived from a study of blood T cell repertoires in COVID-19. Study at large: Collection of acute and convalescent COVID-19 samples took place in the United States, Italy and Spain. T cells, B-cell-depleted T cells, or PBMCs provided the cDNA or gDNA that served as material.

The CDR3 covers 14 residues. The germline V gene encodes CDR1 MNHNY and CDR2 SVGAGI (reference sequence). J lost 7 bases, V lost 2 bases, and 2 bases had no gene match. As handled by the study authors: For nucleated cells, counts were estimated from reference gene primer amplification. Assay used: immunoSEQ multiplex PCR; TCRdb lists only in-frame clones, some missing. V and J calls and clone size are copied from that table; D and trimming were computed from the DNA. The table lists more than 150,000 clones, approximately 87% of them singletons. V is TRBV6-6 and J is TRBJ1-6, with 7 bases lining up with TRBD1. The sample taken for sequencing was peripheral blood. The receptor was isolated from a woman in her seventies with acute or convalescent COVID-19. DNA of the CDR3: TGTGCCAGCAGTTACATCAGGGGGAATTCACCCCTCCACTTT. Its protein is CASSYIRGNSPLHF.